The clone carrying this T cell receptor (beta chain) has a single count. Its specificity is unknown. The DNA is left out, because the CDR3 cannot be placed on it with certainty; the CDR3 is given as TCRdb lists it. Inclusive of both ends, the CDR3 amounts to 15 amino acids. The germline gives CDR1 MNHNS, CDR2 SASEGT. Drawing of blood for sampling happened at baseline, at cycle 4 day 1, and at cycle 7 day 1. This entry comes from a study of OX40 agonist ivuxolimab in advanced cancers. The protocol was immunoSEQ multiplex PCR, while the TCRdb copy is restricted to in-frame clones and leaves out a portion. Among around 42,000 clones, approximately 88% were seen once, and the ten largest hold 23%. General study points: Partly responding patients at 0.1-3.0 mg/kg showed some of the smallest clonal expansion. More expanded clones were seen, on average, in CD8+ T cells than in CD4+. The study did not work out the antigen specificity of the expanded peripheral T cells.

This receptor was taken from an adult with an advanced solid tumor such as melanoma, head and neck, liver or kidney cancer. The material was CD4+ or CD8+ T cells sorted from blood, obtained in a trial of the OX40 agonist ivuxolimab. The chain has TRBV6-1 and TRBJ2-3; the D segment call TRBD1 is taken from the table without a DNA check. CDR3 amino acids: CASILGHLYTDTQYF.